Listed below are T cell receptor beta chains from one sample, sequenced in a study of regulatory T cells in long-lasting Graves disease. One entry per CDR3 protein, called by TCRdb with MiXCR from the multiplex PCR reads. This sample carries hundreds of thousands of distinct CDR3 sequences, approximately 15% of them seen once, and the ten largest clones take roughly a tenth. Another study also made use of these data, one on T cells in Graves' hyperthyroidism and ophthalmopathy.

This sample comprised peripheral blood mononuclear cells (PBMCs), obtained at new diagnosis, from a patient treated with antithyroid drugs. These receptors were collected from a man aged 25 to 40 with Graves disease. Each CDR3 is given with its conserved first and last residue. Fields, in order: J gene, V gene, CDR3 protein.

J gene: TRBJ2-3; V gene: TRBV30; CDR3 protein: CAWSVLAASTDTQYF
J gene: TRBJ1-1; V gene: TRBV6-1; CDR3 protein: CASRPRGGTEAFF
J gene: TRBJ2-4; V gene: TRBV14; CDR3 protein: CASGRTGAKNIQYF
J gene: TRBJ2-1; V gene: TRBV6-1; CDR3 protein: CASRSGTGDRGYNEQFF
J gene: TRBJ2-4; V gene: TRBV18; CDR3 protein: CASSPPSTLTRNIQYF
J gene: TRBJ2-2; V gene: TRBV5-1; CDR3 protein: CASTLLAGEDTGELFF
J gene: TRBJ1-1; V gene: TRBV29-1; CDR3 protein: CSVAYGQDTEAFF
J gene: TRBJ1-1; V gene: TRBV10-3; CDR3 protein: CAIQRDSEAFF
J gene: TRBJ2-7; V gene: TRBV5-4; CDR3 protein: CASSLVLDRTYEQYF
J gene: TRBJ1-1; V gene: TRBV29-1; CDR3 protein: CSVTRGNTEAFF
J gene: TRBJ2-7; V gene: TRBV11-2; CDR3 protein: CASSSRLAAYEQYF
J gene: TRBJ2-1; V gene: TRBV3-1; CDR3 protein: CASSQAGGMGNEQFF
J gene: TRBJ1-5; V gene: TRBV5-5; CDR3 protein: CASSLGGSNNRPQHF
J gene: TRBJ1-2; V gene: TRBV20-1; CDR3 protein: CSARDRVGGLSYGYTF
J gene: TRBJ2-7; V gene: TRBV18; CDR3 protein: CASSLRDPSSYEQYF
J gene: TRBJ2-5; V gene: TRBV20-1; CDR3 protein: CSAMGLAGEETQYF
J gene: TRBJ2-7; V gene: TRBV12-3/TRBV12-4; CDR3 protein: CASTPGTSGYEQYF
J gene: TRBJ2-7; V gene: TRBV11-2; CDR3 protein: CASTPAGTHSYEQYF
J gene: TRBJ1-1; V gene: TRBV7-8; CDR3 protein: CASSLKGGGLPEAFF
J gene: TRBJ2-1; V gene: TRBV6-2/TRBV6-3; CDR3 protein: CASRVWLGEQFF
J gene: TRBJ2-7; V gene: TRBV5-1; CDR3 protein: CASSLDISSSYEQYF
J gene: TRBJ2-7; V gene: TRBV30; CDR3 protein: CAWSPGQGWYEQYF
J gene: TRBJ1-6; V gene: TRBV27; CDR3 protein: CASSVNPGQGYNSPLHF
J gene: TRBJ2-7; V gene: TRBV4-1; CDR3 protein: CASSQEGSSYEQYF
J gene: TRBJ2-7; V gene: TRBV15; CDR3 protein: CATSRNPGLAGSYEQYF
J gene: TRBJ2-3; V gene: TRBV12-3/TRBV12-4; CDR3 protein: CASRSGGGPDTQYF
J gene: TRBJ2-3; V gene: TRBV2; CDR3 protein: CASSEDGTDTQYF
J gene: TRBJ1-1; V gene: TRBV5-1; CDR3 protein: CASSLGAGQGRTEAFF
J gene: TRBJ2-1; V gene: TRBV29-1; CDR3 protein: CSVAVAGDMNEQFF
J gene: TRBJ1-5; V gene: TRBV18; CDR3 protein: CASSRDFNQPQHF
J gene: TRBJ1-4; V gene: TRBV27; CDR3 protein: CASSLHRGRGEKLFF
J gene: TRBJ2-3; V gene: TRBV19; CDR3 protein: CASSAGHTDTQYF
J gene: TRBJ2-7; V gene: TRBV28; CDR3 protein: CASSVPRTGGYEQYF
J gene: TRBJ2-1; V gene: TRBV20-1; CDR3 protein: CSARDLAGDSYNEQFF
J gene: TRBJ2-5; V gene: TRBV18; CDR3 protein: CASSPGEARTQYF
J gene: TRBJ2-7; V gene: TRBV13; CDR3 protein: CASSPRNWRYEQYF
J gene: TRBJ1-5; V gene: TRBV29-1; CDR3 protein: CSAGGSANQPQHF
J gene: TRBJ1-1; V gene: TRBV20-1; CDR3 protein: CSAEGTDTEAFF
J gene: TRBJ2-7; V gene: TRBV7-9; CDR3 protein: CASSRQGTSYEQYF
J gene: TRBJ2-7; V gene: TRBV5-1; CDR3 protein: CASSRRSSGSYARYEQYF
J gene: TRBJ2-2; V gene: TRBV20-1; CDR3 protein: CSARDREASPGELFF